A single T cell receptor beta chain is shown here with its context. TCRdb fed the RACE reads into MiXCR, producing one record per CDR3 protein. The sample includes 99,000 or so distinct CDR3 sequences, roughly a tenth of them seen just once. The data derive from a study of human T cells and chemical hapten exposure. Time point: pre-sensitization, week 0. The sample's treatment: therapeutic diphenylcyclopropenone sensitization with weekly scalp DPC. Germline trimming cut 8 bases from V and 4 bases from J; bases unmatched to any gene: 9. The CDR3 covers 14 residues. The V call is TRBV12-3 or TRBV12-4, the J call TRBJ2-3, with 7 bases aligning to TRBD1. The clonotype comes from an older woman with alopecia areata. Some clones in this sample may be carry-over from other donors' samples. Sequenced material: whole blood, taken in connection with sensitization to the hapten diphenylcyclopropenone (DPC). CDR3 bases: TGTGCCAGCGCTACAGGGGTTGGTGCAGATACGCAGTATTTT. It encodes CASATGVGADTQYF.